Shown below are 32 T cell receptor beta chains from a single sample sequenced in a study of CD8 T cell repertoires and HIV-1 epitope variants. No antigen is known for these receptors. TCRdb's copy holds only in-frame clones and misses some; the assay was immunoSEQ multiplex PCR. The sample shows some 5,000 clones, 55% to 75% of them seen only once. Source material: cultured CD8+ T cells derived from PBMCs. The receptor source for this set is a male donor with HIV.

The chain joins TRBV19 to TRBJ2-7, with 9 bases identical to TRBD1. CDR3 size: 15 residues. The V segment lost 7 bases and the J segment 4 bases; nucleotides outside the gene matches: 11. Per the germline V gene, CDR1 is LNHDA and CDR2 is SQIVND (reference sequence). CDR3 residues: CASKPGTGSVYEQYF. The CDR3 nucleotides are TGTGCCAGTAAACCCGGGACAGGGTCTGTTTACGAGCAGTACTTC. The full variable domain, completed using reference TRBV19 and TRBJ2-7, is DGGITQSPKYLFRKEGQNVTLSCEQNLNHDAMYWYRQDPGQGLRLIYYSQIVNDFQKGDIAEGYSVSREKKESFPLTVTSAQKNPTAFYLCASKPGTGSVYEQYFGPGTRLTVT.

This clone appeared a few times. The rearrangement joins TRBV5-1 to TRBJ1-6; no definite D call. The germline V gene has CDR1 SGHRS and CDR2 YFSETQ. This CDR3 region has 16 residues. V was clipped by 4 bases and J by 4 bases, with 15 bases between them. The CDR3 DNA follows: TGCGCCAGCAGCCCAGTCGACCTCTCGTATAATTCACCCCTCCACTTT. Translating gives CASSPVDLSYNSPLHF. Based on the CDR3 plus reference TRBV5-1 and TRBJ1-6, the full variable domain is KAGVTQTPRYLIKTRGQQVTLSCSPISGHRSVSWYQQTPGQGLQFLFEYFSETQRNKGNFPGRFSGRQFSNSRSEMNVSTLELGDSALYLCASSPVDLSYNSPLHFGNGTRLTVT.

The chain is built from TRBV7-9 and TRBJ2-3; 10 positions agree with TRBD2. The junction had 9 bases not matched to a gene; V was cut back by 11 bases and J by 4 bases. This CDR3 is built from 14 residues. From germline, CDR1 is SEHNR and CDR2 FQNEAQ (reference sequence). CDR3: CACQTSGNSDTQYF. CDR3 bases: TGTGCCTGCCAAACTAGCGGGAATTCAGATACGCAGTATTTT.

The J gene is TRBJ2-7, the V gene TRBV28; D perhaps matches TRBD2 (6 bases). Trimming removed 3 bases at V and 2 bases at J, with 11 bases between. Germline V CDR1 and CDR2: MDHEN, SYDVKM. This CDR3 is built from 14 residues. The CDR3 bases are TGTGCCAGCAGTTTGGGGACTCCCGCCTACGAGCAGTACTTC. It codes for CASSLGTPAYEQYF.

The chain joins TRBV6-5 to TRBJ1-5, with unresolved D. Deletions cut 6 bases from V and 1 base from J, with 13 bases between. Per germline, CDR1 MNHEY and CDR2 SVGAGI. The CDR3 is 15 residues long. The CDR3 loop reads CASSGIVGSNQPQHF. CDR3 DNA: TGTGCCAGCAGCGGGATCGTGGGAAGCAATCAGCCCCAGCATTTT.

This sequence joins TRBV28 and TRBJ1-5; D remains ambiguous. CDR3 length equals 11 residues. Germline V gives CDR1 MDHEN, CDR2 SYDVKM. Trimming removed 4 bases at V and 5 bases at J, with 3 bases between. CDR3 nucleotide sequence: TGTGCCAGCAGTTCCTATCAGCCCCAGCATTTT. Protein: CASSSYQPQHF.

V and J are TRBV5-4 and TRBJ2-2; D tentatively reads TRBD1 or TRBD2 (5 bases each). The germline gives CDR1 SGHNT, CDR2 YYREEE (reference sequence). The CDR3 contains 16 residues. V lost 4 bases and J 5 bases, leaving 18 bases between the germline ends. CDR3 sequence (DNA): TGTGCCAGCAGCGACTCGTTCGGGACCTTAACCGGGGAGCTGTTTTTT. Encoded protein: CASSDSFGTLTGELFF.

The chain carries TRBV30 and TRBJ1-2; maybe TRBD1 (5 bases). Trimming removed 1 base from V and 4 bases from J, with 16 bases in between. The CDR3 length is 15 residues. CDR1 and CDR2 (germline): GTSNPN, SVGIG (reference sequence). The CDR3 region is CAWSGRDAWTYGYTF. DNA for the CDR3: TGTGCCTGGAGTGGACGGGACGCTTGGACCTATGGCTACACCTTC.

CDR3 amino acids: CASSVSTGSYEQYF. CDR3 in DNA: TGTGCCAGCAGCGTTTCGACAGGGTCCTACGAGCAGTACTTC. The chain carries TRBV9 and TRBJ2-7; 7 nucleotides match TRBD1. The CDR3 covers 14 residues. J gave up 1 base and V 2 bases, and 3 bases lay outside the gene matches. CDR1 and CDR2 from the germline V gene are SGDLS and YYNGEE.

The chain uses TRBV28 and TRBJ2-5; D is ambiguous. The CDR3 is made up of 15 amino acids. The V gene's germline CDR1 is MDHEN and CDR2 SYDVKM. V was shortened by 7 bases and J by 5 bases, with 20 bases between the two germline ends. The CDR3 region is CASTGWIDLGETQYF. The DNA for the CDR3 is TGTGCCAGCACCGGATGGATCGACCTGGGGGAGACCCAGTACTTC.

The V gene is TRBV11-2, the J gene TRBJ1-6, with D perhaps matching TRBD1 (5 bases). This CDR3 has 15 residues. Germline lookup yields CDR1 SGHAT and CDR2 FQNNGV. The V gene lost 4 bases and the J gene lost 7 bases, with 14 bases spanning the gap. The CDR3 spells CASSYRAQGNSPLHF. The CDR3 DNA reads TGTGCCAGCAGCTACCGGGCCCAGGGAAATTCACCCCTCCACTTT.

The V call is TRBV25-1, the J call TRBJ2-7; D gene ambiguous. Trimming took off 4 bases at V and 2 bases at J, with 9 bases between the two ends. CDR1 MGHDK and CDR2 SYGVNS come from the germline V gene. This CDR3 spans 13 amino acids. This chain's CDR3 is CASSGRLTYEQYF. In DNA form, the CDR3 reads TGTGCCAGCAGTGGGCGGTTGACCTACGAGCAGTACTTC.

The chain carries TRBV10-2 and TRBJ2-1; TRBD2 matches at 10 bases. The V gene end was trimmed by 2 bases and the J gene end by 9 bases; junction bases not matched to a gene: 4. The CDR3 covers 14 residues. Germline CDR1 and CDR2: WSHSY and SAAADI. The CDR3 DNA reads as TGCGCCAGCAGTGAGAGCGGGGGGGCCAGTGAGCAGTTCTTC. Translated: CASSESGGASEQFF.

The chain recombines TRBV25-1 with TRBJ2-2; possible D gene TRBD2, 6 bases. Per germline, CDR1 MGHDK and CDR2 SYGVNS. The CDR3 covers 16 residues. Trimming shortened V by 2 bases and J by 1 base, and 11 bases separated the two germline ends. The CDR3 coding sequence is TGTGCCAGCAGTGAAGTGGGACTGCAGAACACCGGGGAGCTGTTTTTT. The encoded protein is CASSEVGLQNTGELFF. The full variable domain, completed using reference TRBV25-1 and TRBJ2-2, is EADIYQTPRYLVIGTGKKITLECSQTMGHDKMYWYQQDPGMELHLIHYSYGVNSTEKGDLSSESTVSRIRTEHFPLTLESARPSHTSQYLCASSEVGLQNTGELFFGEGSRLTVL.

The CDR3 sequence is CASTPPDSYNEQFF. CDR3 DNA: TGTGCCAGCACCCCGCCGGACTCCTACAATGAGCAGTTCTTC. The chain has TRBV27 and TRBJ2-1; D gene unclear. Trimming took 7 bases from V and 0 from J, leaving 10 bases between them. Germline-derived CDR1 and CDR2 are MNHEY and SMNVEV (reference sequence). CDR3 length: 14 residues.

The V gene is TRBV30, the J gene TRBJ1-2, with D possibly being TRBD1 (5 bases). There are 12 residues in the CDR3. Germline CDR1 and CDR2: GTSNPN and SVGIG (reference sequence). Trimming took off 5 bases at V and 1 base at J, with 8 bases between the two ends. CDR3 residues: CAWADNNYGYTF. The CDR3 bases are TGTGCCTGGGCGGACAATAACTATGGCTACACCTTC.

This clone turned up a few times. The chain employs TRBV5-6 and TRBJ2-1; D remains unclear. Looked up from germline, CDR1 is SGHDT and CDR2 is YYEEEE. This CDR3 has 12 amino acids. Trimming shortened V by 3 bases and J by 7 bases, and 8 bases separated the two germline ends. CDR3 sequence reads: CASSSRPNEQFF. In DNA, the CDR3 is TGTGCCAGCAGCTCCAGACCGAATGAGCAGTTCTTC.

This rearrangement joins TRBV19 to TRBJ2-3; 10 bases are a match to TRBD2. V shed 6 bases and J 0 bases; nucleotides not matched to a gene: 12. Germline CDR1 reads LNHDA; CDR2 reads SQIVND (reference sequence). CDR3 length: 18 residues. The CDR3 DNA sequence: TGTGCCAGTAGAGGTAGCGGGGGGCTTTTACCTAGCACAGATACGCAGTATTTT. Translating gives CASRGSGGLLPSTDTQYF. Drawing the rest from reference TRBV19 and TRBJ2-3, the complete variable domain is DGGITQSPKYLFRKEGQNVTLSCEQNLNHDAMYWYRQDPGQGLRLIYYSQIVNDFQKGDIAEGYSVSREKKESFPLTVTSAQKNPTAFYLCASRGSGGLLPSTDTQYFGPGTRLTVL.

J is TRBJ2-7 and V is TRBV10-3, with D perhaps TRBD1 or TRBD2 (5 bases each). The CDR3 totals 13 residues. The ends were cut back, 4 bases at V and 0 bases at J, with 7 bases in the middle. CDR1 and CDR2 (germline): ENHRY, SYGVKD. CDR3 in amino acids: CAISGDDSYEQYF. The DNA for the CDR3 is TGTGCCATCAGTGGGGACGACTCCTACGAGCAGTACTTC.

CDR3 DNA sequence: TGTGCCAGCAGTTTCCCCCCCCCTAGTCCCAATACACCTACCACCTACGAGCAGTACTTC. It translates to CASSFPPPSPNTPTTYEQYF. The J gene is TRBJ2-7, the V gene TRBV28; D gene ambiguous. The CDR3 has 20 residues. The germline CDR1 and CDR2 sequences are MDHEN and SYDVKM. The V end lost 3 bases, the J end lost 2 bases, and 29 bases lay between the germline ends. Using reference TRBV28 and TRBJ2-7 for the parts outside the CDR3, the full variable domain is DVKVTQSSRYLVKRTGEKVFLECVQDMDHENMFWYRQDPGLGLRLIYFSYDVKMKEKGDIPEGYSVSREKKERFSLILESASTNQTSMYLCASSFPPPSPNTPTTYEQYFGPGTRLTVT.

V gene TRBV13 combines with J gene TRBJ2-5; TRBD2 aligns across 7 bases. This CDR3 region has 14 residues. CDR1 and CDR2 from the germline V gene are PRHDT and FYEKMQ (reference sequence). After removal of 4 bases from V and 4 bases from J, the junction contained 6 bases not matched to a gene. This CDR3 is CASSSPGGRETQYF. The CDR3 nucleotides are TGTGCCAGCAGCTCCCCGGGGGGTCGAGAGACCCAGTACTTC.

This clone was observed once. The genes are TRBV2 and TRBJ2-3; TRBD1 might be the D (5 bases). Germline CDR1 and CDR2: SNHLY and FYNNEI. CDR3 length equals 13 residues. V was clipped by 6 bases and J by 4 bases, with 11 bases between them. CDR3 bases: TGTGCCAGCAGACTCTTAGGGGCAGATACGCAGTATTTT. This sequence encodes CASRLLGADTQYF. Full variable domain (outside the CDR3, taken from reference TRBV2 and TRBJ2-3): EPEVTQTPSHQVTQMGQEVILRCVPISNHLYFYWYRQILGQKVEFLVSFYNNEISEKSEIFDDQFSVERPDGSNFTLKIRSTKLEDSAMYFCASRLLGADTQYFGPGTRLTVL.

This clone came up a few times. The chain has TRBV6-1 and TRBJ2-2; TRBD1 might be the D (6 bases). Germline V CDR1 and CDR2: MNHNS, SASEGT. V lost 3 bases, J lost 5 bases, and 10 bases lay in between. The CDR3 spans 14 residues. The CDR3 nucleotides read TGTGCCAGCAGTGACAAGGGGGAGACCGGGGAGCTGTTTTTT. It translates to CASSDKGETGELFF.

This CDR3 is CASSLSSRNEAFF. The DNA for the CDR3 is TGTGCCAGCAGTTTATCGTCCCGGAATGAAGCTTTCTTT. The chain combines TRBV27 with TRBJ1-1; D gene uncertain. The CDR3 totals 13 residues. Germline V CDR1 and CDR2: MNHEY, SMNVEV (reference sequence). Deletions cut 0 bases from V and 7 bases from J, with 9 bases between.

This chain connects TRBV19 to TRBJ1-1, with D possibly matching TRBD1 (5 bases). This CDR3 contains 15 residues. V shed 3 bases and J shed 4 bases, with 15 bases lying between them. CDR1 and CDR2 (germline): LNHDA, SQIVND (reference sequence). CDR3 residues: CASSIHLGVGTEAFF. The DNA of the CDR3 is TGTGCCAGTAGTATCCACTTGGGGGTTGGCACTGAAGCTTTCTTT.

This chain links TRBV27 with TRBJ2-2; TRBD2 aligns across 16 bases. CDR3 size: 19 residues. The J segment lost 2 bases and the V segment lost 5 bases, leaving 8 bases of the junction unmatched. Per germline, CDR1 MNHEY and CDR2 SMNVEV (reference sequence). CDR3: CASSRGLAGGPVNTGELFF. The CDR3 nucleotides are TGTGCCAGCAGTAGGGGACTAGCGGGAGGGCCTGTAAACACCGGGGAGCTGTTTTTT.

This clone is labeled as medium-sized (0.01 to 0.1%). The J gene is TRBJ2-7, the V gene TRBV11-1; 9 bases are shared with TRBD1. Germline V lookup: CDR1 SGHAT, CDR2 FQDESV (reference sequence). Trimming removed 5 bases from V and 6 bases from J; junction bases left unmatched: 8. This CDR3 contains 14 residues. CDR3 in amino acids: CASSPRDRDVEQYF. Written as DNA, the CDR3 is TGTGCCAGCAGCCCGAGGGACAGGGATGTCGAGCAGTACTTC.

This clone was found a few times. The J gene is TRBJ2-1, the V gene TRBV7-9, with D perhaps TRBD1 (5 bases). Germline CDR1 and CDR2: SEHNR and FQNEAQ (reference sequence). CDR3 length: 13 residues. V was shortened by 6 bases and J by 7 bases, with 13 bases between the two germline ends. The CDR3 reads CASSSRQSNEQFF. The CDR3 DNA follows: TGTGCCAGCAGTTCGCGACAGTCTAATGAGCAGTTCTTC.

This chain uses TRBV7-6 with TRBJ2-1; perhaps TRBD1 as D (5 bases). The V end was cut by 4 bases, the J end by 6 bases, with 10 bases between. The CDR3 sequence is 13 residues long. Germline CDR1 SGHVS, CDR2 FNYEAQ. The CDR3 nucleotides read TGTGCCAGCAGCTCCGACAGATCCAATGAGCAGTTCTTC. It encodes CASSSDRSNEQFF. Full variable domain (missing parts from reference TRBV7-6 and TRBJ2-1): GAGVSQSPRYKVTKRGQDVALRCDPISGHVSLYWYRQALGQGPEFLTYFNYEAQQDKSGLPNDRFSAERPEGSISTLTIQRTEQRDSAMYRCASSSDRSNEQFFGPGTRLTVL.

This clone was observed a single time. The rearrangement joins TRBV4-1 to TRBJ1-6; no definite D call. CDR1 is MGHRA and CDR2 is YSYEKL in the germline V gene. V was trimmed by 2 bases and J by 8 bases, leaving 7 bases between them. The CDR3 sequence is 13 residues long. The CDR3 sequence: CASSQLLDSPLHF. For the CDR3, the DNA is TGCGCCAGCAGCCAACTACTGGATTCACCCCTCCACTTT.

This chain connects TRBV5-4 to TRBJ1-3; D gene unclear. Germline loops: CDR1 SGHNT, CDR2 YYREEE (reference sequence). Trimming shortened V by 4 bases and J by 0 bases, and 11 bases separated the two germline ends. The CDR3 totals 15 residues. CDR3 sequence reads: CASSPWPSSGNTIYF. Written as DNA, the CDR3 is TGTGCCAGCAGCCCCTGGCCGAGCTCTGGAAACACCATATATTTT.

The chain couples TRBV5-1 to TRBJ2-5; D is unclear. The J call may be wrong; the DNA end is better matched by TRBJ2-7. Germline values: CDR1 SGHRS, CDR2 YFSETQ. The CDR3 sequence is 11 residues long. As DNA, the CDR3 is TGCGCCAGCAGCTTGGGGTACGAGCAGTACTTC. This sequence encodes CASSLGYEQYF.